Below are 15 T cell receptor beta chains sequenced from a single sample in a study of response to subunit inactivated influenza vaccine. TCRdb re-called the RT-PCR reads with MiXCR, one entry per CDR3 protein. Of around 790,000 distinct CDR3 sequences listed, 21% are singletons. Sample: PBMCs from blood, taken roughly 5 days after vaccination. Source of these receptors: a man between 45 and 60 years old who received an inactivated influenza vaccine.

The gene calls are TRBV4-2 and TRBJ1-2; 7 bases map to TRBD1. The germline V gene has CDR1 LGHNA and CDR2 YNFKEQ. This CDR3 has 14 amino acids. V dropped 3 bases and J dropped 5; count of bases not matched to a gene: 6. DNA of the CDR3: TGTGCCAGCAGCCACACCGACAGGGTATATGGCTACACCTTC. Translation gives CASSHTDRVYGYTF.

This clonotype was seen a single time. V gene TRBV20-1 combines with J gene TRBJ1-1; D gene ambiguous. V dropped 2 bases and J dropped 1 base, with 14 bases sitting between them. The CDR3 has 15 amino acids. Germline values: CDR1 DFQATT, CDR2 SNEGSKA (reference sequence). The CDR3 reads CSARPRGGRNTEAFF. The CDR3 nucleotides read TGCAGTGCTAGACCGCGCGGAGGGCGGAACACTGAAGCTTTCTTT.

V and J are TRBV6-5 and TRBJ2-7, with no clear D. CDR1 is MNHEY, CDR2 SVGAGI, per germline. V lost 0 bases and J 6 bases, leaving 9 bases between the germline ends. The CDR3 extends over 13 amino acids. CDR3: CASSYSLGSEQYF. The CDR3 DNA is TGTGCCAGCAGTTACTCATTGGGAAGCGAGCAGTACTTC.

The table lists this clonotype with many counts. The chain combines TRBV5-5 with TRBJ2-5; D possibly uses TRBD1 or TRBD2 (6 bases each). Germline V gene lookup returns CDR1 SGHKS and CDR2 YYEKEE (reference sequence). Between the trimmed V and J ends, which lost 1 base and 2 bases, there was a span of 9 bases. The CDR3 extends over 14 amino acids. In DNA form, the CDR3 reads TGTGCCAGCAGCTTGATAGGGGGGCAAGAGACCCAGTACTTC. Translation: CASSLIGGQETQYF. The variable domain in full, with the rest retrieved from reference TRBV5-5 and TRBJ2-5, is DAGVTQSPTHLIKTRGQQVTLRCSPISGHKSVSWYQQVLGQGPQFIFQYYEKEERGRGNFPDRFSARQFPNYSSELNVNALLLGDSALYLCASSLIGGQETQYFGPGTRLLVL.

Only a few counts were recorded for this clonotype. DNA of the CDR3: TGTGCCAGCAGCTCTCTCTCAGCGGGAGGGCCGACCGGGGAGCTGTTTTTT. Its protein is CASSSLSAGGPTGELFF. V is TRBV7-7 and J is TRBJ2-2; TRBD2 matches at 10 bases. From germline, CDR1 is SSHAT and CDR2 FNYEAQ (reference sequence). The CDR3 has 17 amino acids. The V and J ends lost 4 bases and 5 bases, in that order; junction bases with no gene match: 10.

The chain has TRBV20-1 and TRBJ1-5, with a possible D match to TRBD1 (5 bases). V was trimmed by 6 bases and J by 6 bases, leaving 18 bases between them. This CDR3 comprises 14 residues. CDR1 and CDR2 (germline): DFQATT, SNEGSKA (reference sequence). CDR3 sequence (DNA): TGCAGTGCGCCTCCGCTTAGGGGTAGTCAGCCCCAGCATTTT. Translating it yields CSAPPLRGSQPQHF.

This clonotype was observed a handful of times. The chain employs TRBV20-1 and TRBJ2-1, with 10 bases matching TRBD2. The CDR3 runs 16 residues. Germline V CDR1 and CDR2: DFQATT, SNEGSKA (reference sequence). Trimming at V came to 5 bases and at J to 9 bases, leaving 16 bases not matched to a gene. The DNA for the CDR3 is TGCAGTGCTGGAACCTTACTAGCGGGACTTTGGGGTGAGCAGTTCTTC. Translating gives CSAGTLLAGLWGEQFF.

This chain joins TRBV7-2 and TRBJ1-6; a weak D match, TRBD1 (5 bases). V lost 4 bases and J lost 8, with 12 bases in between. The CDR3 loop spans 14 amino acids. Germline lookup yields CDR1 SGHTA and CDR2 FQGNSA. This chain's CDR3 is CASSSDSFYSPLHF. In nucleotides, the CDR3 is TGTGCCAGCAGCTCTGACAGCTTTTATTCACCCCTCCACTTT.

This clonotype was counted only a few times. This sequence joins TRBV7-8 and TRBJ1-6; tentatively, D is TRBD1 (5 bases). From germline, CDR1 is SGHVS and CDR2 FQNEAQ. The V and J ends lost 9 bases and 5 bases respectively, with 11 bases between them. CDR3 size: 13 residues. The CDR3 DNA follows: TGTGCCAGTAGCGGGGCAAATAATTCACCCCTCCACTTT. Its protein product is CASSGANNSPLHF.

This clonotype was seen a handful of times. This chain connects TRBV24-1 to TRBJ2-1; TRBD2 aligns across 9 bases. Germline CDR1 and CDR2: KGHDR and SFDVKD. Trimming at V came to 5 bases and at J to 0 bases, leaving 4 bases not matched to a gene. This CDR3 region has 16 residues. The CDR3 reads CATSGLSGSSYNEQFF. The DNA for the CDR3 is TGTGCCACCAGTGGCCTTAGCGGGAGCTCCTACAATGAGCAGTTCTTC.

V and J are TRBV29-1 and TRBJ2-7; tentative D call: TRBD1 (6 bases). This CDR3 spans 12 amino acids. V dropped 5 bases and J dropped 3 bases, with 11 bases sitting between them. Germline V CDR1 and CDR2: SQVTM, ANQGSEA. The CDR3 spells CSVSGGGYEQYF. The CDR3 nucleotides are TGCAGCGTTTCTGGGGGCGGCTACGAGCAGTACTTC.

J is TRBJ1-1 and V is TRBV12-3 or TRBV12-4; D gene ambiguous. The CDR3 sequence is 13 residues long. Deletions cut 6 bases from V and 1 base from J, with 9 bases between. The CDR3 bases are TGTGCCAGCAGCTCAACAAAGAACACTGAAGCTTTCTTT. It codes for CASSSTKNTEAFF.

This clonotype was found many times. The chain has TRBV5-5 and TRBJ1-1, with D possibly being TRBD1 (6 bases). This CDR3 contains 14 residues. In germline, CDR1 is SGHKS, CDR2 YYEKEE (reference sequence). The V end lost 1 base, the J end lost 1 base, and 8 bases lay between the germline ends. This CDR3 reads CASSLSGANTEAFF. In nucleotides, the CDR3 is TGTGCCAGCAGCTTGTCAGGGGCGAACACTGAAGCTTTCTTT. The variable domain in full, completed from reference TRBV5-5 and TRBJ1-1, reads DAGVTQSPTHLIKTRGQQVTLRCSPISGHKSVSWYQQVLGQGPQFIFQYYEKEERGRGNFPDRFSARQFPNYSSELNVNALLLGDSALYLCASSLSGANTEAFFGQGTRLTVV.

Note on this clonotype: With a much larger clone just one base away, this may be a read error. The chain is built from TRBV12-3 or TRBV12-4 and TRBJ2-3; TRBD2 matches 11 bases. The V gene end was trimmed by 7 bases and the J gene end by 4 bases; junction bases not matched to a gene: 4. The CDR3 sequence is 14 residues long. CDR3 protein: CASTLAGGADTQYF. CDR3 in DNA: TGTGCCAGCACCTTAGCGGGAGGGGCAGATACGCAGTATTTT.

The rearrangement links TRBV7-9 to TRBJ2-2; D unresolved. The CDR3 is 16 amino acids. Trimming took 5 bases from V and 3 from J, leaving 16 bases between them. Germline lookup yields CDR1 SEHNR and CDR2 FQNEAQ (reference sequence). This CDR3 is CASSHFMGGDTGELFF. The CDR3 coding sequence is TGTGCCAGCAGCCACTTCATGGGTGGGGACACCGGGGAGCTGTTTTTT.